This TCR beta chain is from a study of CD8+ T cells in alopecia areata (dated by TCRdb to the late 2010s). In the study overall: The treated patients took part in an open-label pilot trial in which moderate-to-severe alopecia areata was treated with oral tofacitinib at 5 to 10 mg twice daily. The study used high-throughput TCRbeta sequencing to examine T cell clonal expansion in alopecia areata, in both the C3H/HeJ mouse model and human patients. Scalp clonality was compared among normal scalp (n=4), patchy alopecia areata scalp (n=8), and alopecia totalis/universalis scalp (n=8). On the human side, TCRbeta sequencing was run on scalp tissue and on sorted CD4+ and CD8+ peripheral blood T cells from healthy controls and from alopecia areata patients with either patchy or totalis/universalis disease. RNA was obtained with the PAXgene miRNA kit for fixed scalp, the miRNeasy kit for PBMCs, and the RNeasy kit for mouse skin. Amplification of TCRbeta CDR3 regions was done by immunoSEQ multiplex PCR using 35 Vbeta forward primers and 13 Jbeta reverse primers. Patients on tofacitinib were biopsied at baseline and after 4 and 24 weeks of treatment, and several of the patients also had a later scalp biopsy. Disease severity in treated patients was measured with the SALT score, which quantifies the percentage of affected scalp surface area. Patients received tofacitinib for 6 to 18 months and were then followed off drug for 6 months to check for delayed response and recurrence.

The library was built by means of the immunoSEQ multiplex PCR assay. RNA was extracted from all samples and reverse transcribed into cDNA, which served as template for TCR sequencing. First-strand cDNA was synthesized using SuperScript III with a 2:1 mix of oligo-dT and random hexamers. A synthetic immune receptor repertoire was used to assess amplification bias, and residual bias was removed computationally. The published analysis was carried out like this. Raw reads were preprocessed for error removal, and CDR3 was defined according to IMGT conventions as running from the conserved cysteine to phenylalanine. Clonality was computed as 1 minus the Shannon entropy, with the entropy normalized by log2 of the number of productive unique TCRs. Scalp TCRbeta sequences were cross-referenced with sorted blood CD4 and CD8 repertoires so that the CD4 or CD8 identity of scalp clones could be inferred. TCRdb re-hosts the immuneACCESS table, in-frame sequences only. Its copies lack some clones; in the studies checked, an unresolved V gene accounts for under half of them, and the cause for the rest is not known. That table is the source of V, J and clone size, and D and trimming were worked out from the DNA. Recorded for this sample are about 190,000 clones; around 60% of them occurred a single time. The top ten constitute about 0.69% of the sample.

From its cysteine to its phenylalanine, the CDR3 spans 13 amino acids. Of the read, only the CDR3 DNA is kept; its 39 bases are in frame from base 1. After removal of 0 bases from V and 5 bases from J, the junction retains 0 bases not matched to a gene. The CDR1 and CDR2 encoded by the germline V gene are SGHDT and YYEEEE. This specimen's time point label, per the study, means: around 28 days on oral tofacitinib. The treatment or condition tag for this specimen amounts to: oral pan-JAK inhibitor, 5-10 mg twice daily. Lesional scalp punch biopsies and peripheral blood were obtained from alopecia areata patients. PBMCs were separated by density centrifugation and stained for CD3, CD4 and CD8, after which CD4+ and CD8+ T cells were sorted on a FACSAria. In this sample, this clone turned up once. The clone's antigen remains unknown. Base-call qualities are not available, and no considerably larger clone is one nucleotide away.

Results the study describes overall, beyond this receptor: Shared TCR sequences between patients were less evident than in mice, which may be partly attributable to HLA diversity in the patient population. During tofacitinib treatment, many expanded lesional clones stuck around in both scalp and blood, and this persistence may partly explain why relapse happens after treatment is stopped. Compared with normal scalp, lesional scalp, particularly in alopecia totalis/universalis, had higher clonality and more expanded CD8+ clones, which suggests antigenic drive. Tofacitinib significantly decreased scalp clonality and the number of expanded CD8+ clones among the top 100 scalp clones. Because the treated cohort was small and had just a single nonresponder, larger studies are needed to establish links between baseline CD8+ expansion and response. Unlike mouse skin, where gammadelta T cells dominate, normal human skin contains resident alphabeta T cells that get sequenced too, which complicates analysis of the scalp TCR repertoire.

The V and J segments used are TRBV5-6 and TRBJ2-5; 8 bases in the middle match TRBD1. The sample in question was CD4+ T cells sorted from blood, obtained at week 4, from a patient treated with tofacitinib. This sequence was found in a human donor with alopecia areata. The sequenced DNA: TGTGCCAGCAGCTTGGACAGGGGGGAGACCCAGTACTTC. Its amino acids are CASSLDRGETQYF.